The clone carrying this TCR beta chain was observed a handful of times. Unique molecular identifiers were incorporated when the TCRbeta library was constructed. MiXCR was run by TCRdb on the PCR reads, yielding one entry per CDR3 protein. The data show fewer than 400,000 distinct CDR3 sequences, over 20% seen once. This sample was included in a study of T-cell reconstitution after alpha-beta-depleted transplantation in children. V lost 5 bases, J lost 3 bases, and 6 bases lay in between. This CDR3 is 11 amino acids long. Looked up from germline, CDR1 is DFQATT and CDR2 is SNEGSKA (reference sequence).

Sequences were derived from PBMCs from the stem cell graft donor, sampled from the stem cell graft. The receptor's source is a human donor who donated a stem cell graft to a child with acute myeloid leukemia. This chain links TRBV20-1 with TRBJ2-3; D may be TRBD1 or TRBD2 (5 bases each). Here the CDR3 DNA reads TGCAGTGCTGAGGGGACAGATACGCAGTATTTT. It encodes CSAEGTDTQYF.